One sample yielded the 23 T cell receptor beta chains listed below, sequenced in a study of regulatory T cells in long-lasting Graves disease. The time point here: newly diagnosed GD, antithyroid drugs for less than 3 months. PBMC-extracted RNA yielded the TCR library. Libraries of TCR beta came from iRepertoire HTBI primers plus Arm-PCR of CDR3 regions. TCRdb used MiXCR to reprocess the multiplex PCR reads, holding one entry per CDR3 protein. The data contain over 200,000 distinct CDR3 sequences, 18% of them singletons. This sample comprised peripheral blood mononuclear cells (PBMCs), obtained at new diagnosis, from a patient treated with antithyroid drugs. Receptors originate from a female donor with Graves disease.

Many counts were recorded for this clonotype. The genes are TRBV15 and TRBJ1-1, with 7 positions matching TRBD1. The germline V gene has CDR1 LNHNV and CDR2 YYDKDF (reference sequence). Trimming at V came to 3 bases and at J to 5 bases, leaving 6 bases not matched to a gene. This CDR3 comprises 14 residues. DNA for the CDR3: TGTGCCACCAGCAGGACAGGGTGGGGGACTGAAGCTTTCTTT. It specifies CATSRTGWGTEAFF.

This clonotype was seen many times. This CDR3 is CATRFGQGSYEQYF. CDR3 nucleotide sequence: TGTGCCACCCGATTTGGACAGGGGTCGTACGAGCAGTACTTC. The rearrangement joins TRBV6-1 to TRBJ2-7; 9 nucleotides align to TRBD1. This CDR3 is 14 amino acids long. V trimming: 10 bases; J trimming: 4 bases; junction bases outside the gene matches: 11. Germline CDR1 is MNHNS and CDR2 is SASEGT.

CDR3: CATQSSGRLDTQYF. DNA of the CDR3: TGTGCCACCCAGTCCAGCGGGAGGTTAGATACGCAGTATTTT. The chain is built from TRBV7-9 and TRBJ2-3; 9 bases are shared with TRBD2. The CDR3 is 14 residues long. In germline, CDR1 is SEHNR, CDR2 FQNEAQ (reference sequence). V was pared by 10 bases and J by 5 bases, with 10 bases of the junction left unmatched.

In this sample, this clonotype turned up many times. The chain employs TRBV19 and TRBJ2-5, with D tentatively TRBD1 or TRBD2 (5 bases each). V lost 5 bases and J lost 5, with 18 bases in between. The V gene's germline CDR1 is LNHDA and CDR2 SQIVND (reference sequence). CDR3 size: 15 residues. CDR3 nucleotide sequence: TGTGCCAGTAGTTTTTCGGGGCGGTATTTGGAGACCCAGTACTTC. Its translation is CASSFSGRYLETQYF.

This clonotype came up many times. The chain joins TRBV7-8 to TRBJ1-5; no clear D. Trimming pared 2 bases from V and 7 bases from J, leaving 15 bases between. The germline V gene has CDR1 SGHVS and CDR2 FQNEAQ. This CDR3 comprises 15 residues. The CDR3 DNA is TGTGCCAGCAGCTTATCTCGTCAGAGAAGGCAGCCCCAGCATTTT. Amino acid sequence: CASSLSRQRRQPQHF.

The gene calls are TRBV9 and TRBJ1-1; D might be TRBD1 (5 bases). V gave up 0 bases and J gave up 4 bases, with 10 bases separating them. Per the germline V gene, CDR1 is SGDLS and CDR2 is YYNGEE. The CDR3 is 14 amino acids. The CDR3: CASSVGVGVTEAFF. The CDR3 coding sequence is TGTGCCAGCAGCGTAGGTGTAGGGGTCACTGAAGCTTTCTTT.

This clonotype was detected many times. The chain carries TRBV28 and TRBJ1-2; no clear D gene. Looked up from germline, CDR1 is MDHEN and CDR2 is SYDVKM. The CDR3 consists of 13 residues. Between the trimmed V and J ends, which lost 6 bases and 5 bases, there was a span of 13 bases. The CDR3 sequence: CASSPSRAYGYTF. The DNA for the CDR3 is TGTGCCAGCAGCCCCTCCCGGGCGTATGGCTACACCTTC.

This clonotype was detected ten times or more. This chain uses TRBV6-1 with TRBJ2-3; TRBD2 aligns across 12 bases. CDR1 is MNHNS and CDR2 is SASEGT in the germline V gene. V shed 6 bases and J 3 bases; nucleotides not matched to a gene: 4. CDR3 length: 15 amino acids. This CDR3 is CASSDGLAGTDTQYF. The CDR3 nucleotides read TGTGCCAGCAGCGACGGACTAGCGGGAACAGATACGCAGTATTTT.

There are many counts of this clonotype. CDR3 protein: CASSPRQGAYEQYF. The CDR3 DNA reads TGTGCCAGCAGCCCACGACAGGGGGCCTACGAGCAGTACTTC. J is TRBJ2-7 and V is TRBV7-8; 9 nucleotides align to TRBD1. Germline lookup yields CDR1 SGHVS and CDR2 FQNEAQ. V was clipped by 5 bases and J by 2 bases; unmatched bases: 4. The CDR3 contains 14 residues. Looking up the rest from reference TRBV7-8 and TRBJ2-7 gives the full variable domain: GAGVSQSPRYKVAKRGQDVALRCDPISGHVSLFWYQQALGQGPEFLTYFQNEAQLDKSGLPSDRFFAERPEGSVSTLKIQRTQQEDSAVYLCASSPRQGAYEQYFGPGTRLTVT.

This clonotype has ten or more counts. CDR3 nucleotide sequence: TGTGCCAGCAGCCAAGTCAGTGGTGAAAAACTGTTTTTT. It translates to CASSQVSGEKLFF. The chain combines TRBV14 with TRBJ1-4; D uncertain. This CDR3 comprises 13 residues. Trimming stripped 1 base from V and 7 bases from J, with 7 bases between. Per the germline V gene, CDR1 is SGHDN and CDR2 is FVKESK.

The J gene is TRBJ2-5, the V gene TRBV6-2 or TRBV6-3; D is uncertain. Germline-derived CDR1 and CDR2 are MNHEY and SVGEGT. This CDR3 has 14 residues. The germline V and J ends were trimmed by 2 bases and 0 bases, with 7 bases remaining between them. CDR3: CASSYGRYQETQYF. CDR3 DNA: TGTGCCAGCAGTTACGGCAGGTACCAAGAGACCCAGTACTTC.

A word on this clonotype: Relative to the germline gene, one junction end is altered; a read error may explain this. This chain connects TRBV10-3 to TRBJ2-2; no firm D call. CDR3 length: 14 amino acids. Germline V lookup: CDR1 ENHRY, CDR2 SYGVKD. CDR3 bases: TGTGCCACCAGTGAGTCGGTGAACACCGGGGAGCTGTTTTTT. It codes for CATSESVNTGELFF.

The V and J genes are TRBV24-1 and TRBJ1-2; D is perhaps TRBD1 (6 bases). Germline V gives CDR1 KGHDR, CDR2 SFDVKD. Trimming pared 2 bases from V and 3 bases from J, leaving 9 bases between. The CDR3 is made up of 14 amino acids. This CDR3 reads CATSDSGHHYGYTF. CDR3 DNA sequence: TGTGCCACCAGTGATTCGGGACATCACTATGGCTACACCTTC.

This clonotype has at least ten counts. This chain joins TRBV28 and TRBJ2-5; 11 nucleotides align to TRBD1. The CDR3 runs 15 residues. V shed 5 bases, J shed 7 bases, and the junction held 9 bases outside the gene matches. Germline loops: CDR1 MDHEN, CDR2 SYDVKM. The CDR3 coding sequence is TGTGCCAGCAGTATACCGGGACAGGGGGAGGGGACCCAGTACTTC. This gives the protein CASSIPGQGEGTQYF.

The chain joins TRBV30 to TRBJ1-2, with unresolved D. Germline CDR1 reads GTSNPN; CDR2 reads SVGIG (reference sequence). The CDR3 is made up of 13 amino acids. V was shortened by 4 bases and J by 8 bases, with 17 bases between the two germline ends. CDR3 amino acids: CAWTGPFKEGYTF. The DNA for the CDR3 is TGTGCCTGGACAGGCCCGTTTAAGGAGGGCTACACCTTC.

This clonotype was counted ten times or more. This chain uses TRBV6-5 with TRBJ2-1; maybe TRBD1 (6 bases). Germline V gene lookup returns CDR1 MNHEY and CDR2 SVGAGI. The CDR3 contains 13 residues. V lost 0 bases to trimming and J lost 10 bases, with 10 bases between them. The CDR3 spells CASSYSRQEEQFF. CDR3 nucleotide sequence: TGTGCCAGCAGTTACTCCAGACAGGAGGAGCAGTTCTTC.

This clonotype was seen ten or more times. The chain employs TRBV7-9 and TRBJ2-7, with 10 bases fitting TRBD2. This CDR3 is 15 amino acids long. Germline V gene sequence: CDR1 SEHNR, CDR2 FQNEAQ (reference sequence). V was clipped by 2 bases and J by 4 bases; unmatched bases: 5. The CDR3 nucleotides are TGTGCCAGCAGCTTATGGCTAGCGGGAGATTACGAGCAGTACTTC. It is translated as CASSLWLAGDYEQYF.

This clonotype was detected many times. CDR3 nucleotide sequence: TGTGCCATCAGACAGGGCTACGAGCAGTACTTC. Translated: CAIRQGYEQYF. V gene TRBV10-3 combines with J gene TRBJ2-7; perhaps TRBD1 as D (6 bases). This CDR3 has 11 amino acids. The germline V and J ends were trimmed by 6 bases and 3 bases, with 6 bases remaining between them. Germline V gene sequence: CDR1 ENHRY, CDR2 SYGVKD.

V gene TRBV7-3 combines with J gene TRBJ2-3, with 7 bases that match TRBD1. Germline loops: CDR1 SGHTA, CDR2 FQGTGA. The CDR3 runs to 14 residues. V was clipped by 7 bases and J by 2 bases; unmatched bases: 6. This CDR3 is CASTSGGNTDTQYF. CDR3 sequence (DNA): TGTGCCAGCACCTCAGGGGGAAACACAGATACGCAGTATTTT.

Comments on this clonotype: A far larger clone is a single base away, which makes a read error likely. No conserved phenylalanine or tryptophan is present at the end of the CDR3, so a read error is the likely explanation. This rearrangement joins TRBV7-9 to TRBJ2-1; 7 bases are shared with TRBD2. The CDR3 is 15 residues long. Germline V CDR1 and CDR2: SEHNR, FQNEAQ (reference sequence). V shed 4 bases, J shed 1 base, and the junction held 4 bases outside the gene matches. The CDR3 here is CASSSLRESYNEQFL. CDR3 sequence (DNA): TGTGCCAGCAGCTCCTTGCGGGAGTCCTACAATGAGCAGTTCTTA.

Only a few counts were recorded for this clonotype. The chain employs TRBV11-2 and TRBJ2-4, with D possibly matching TRBD1 (5 bases). Trimming left V 5 bases short and J 0 bases short, with 20 bases between. The CDR3 contains 18 residues. Per germline, CDR1 SGHAT and CDR2 FQNNGV. CDR3 coding DNA: TGTGCCAGCAGCCACGTGGGTTCAGGGCCCAGAGCCAAAAACATTCAGTACTTC. Protein: CASSHVGSGPRAKNIQYF.

This clonotype was seen repeatedly, ten times or more. V is TRBV9 and J is TRBJ1-1; unclear D gene. The CDR3 length is 15 residues. V lost 0 bases and J lost 3, with 12 bases in between. Per the germline V gene, CDR1 is SGDLS and CDR2 is YYNGEE. The CDR3 DNA reads TGTGCCAGCAGCGTAGGGGCAGTGTTGGACACTGAAGCTTTCTTT. It translates to CASSVGAVLDTEAFF.

The J gene is TRBJ2-1, the V gene TRBV24-1; TRBD2 aligns across 10 bases. Germline V gene data show CDR1 as KGHDR and CDR2 as SFDVKD. V lost 4 bases and J lost 8; bases outside the gene matches: 16. The CDR3 spans 18 residues. CDR3 residues: CATSDHDLGSGRADEQFF. CDR3 sequence (DNA): TGTGCCACCAGTGACCACGACCTGGGGAGCGGGAGGGCCGATGAGCAGTTCTTC.